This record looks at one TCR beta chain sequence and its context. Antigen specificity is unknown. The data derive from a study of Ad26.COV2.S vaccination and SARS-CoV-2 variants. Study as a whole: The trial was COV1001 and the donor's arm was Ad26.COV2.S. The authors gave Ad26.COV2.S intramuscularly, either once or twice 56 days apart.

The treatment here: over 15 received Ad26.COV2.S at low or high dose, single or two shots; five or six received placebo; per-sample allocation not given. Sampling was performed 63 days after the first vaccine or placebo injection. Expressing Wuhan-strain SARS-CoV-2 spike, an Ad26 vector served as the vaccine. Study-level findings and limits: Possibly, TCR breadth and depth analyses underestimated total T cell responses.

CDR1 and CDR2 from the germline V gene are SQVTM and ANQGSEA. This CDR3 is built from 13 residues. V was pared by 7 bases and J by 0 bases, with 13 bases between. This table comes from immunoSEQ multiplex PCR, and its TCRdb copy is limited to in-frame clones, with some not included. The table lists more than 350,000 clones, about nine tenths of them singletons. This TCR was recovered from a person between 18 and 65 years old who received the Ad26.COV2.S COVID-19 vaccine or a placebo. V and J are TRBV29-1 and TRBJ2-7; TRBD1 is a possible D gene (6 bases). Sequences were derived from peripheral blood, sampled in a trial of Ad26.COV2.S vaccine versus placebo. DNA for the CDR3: TGCAGCGCCCAGGACAGCTACTCCTACGAGCAGTACTTC. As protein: CSAQDSYSYEQYF.